This T cell receptor beta chain stems from a study of T cells in Graves' hyperthyroidism and ophthalmopathy. Study conclusions and caveats: Peripheral blood also featured most of the thyroid clonotypes expanded above 0.001.

The PBMCs studied were ones that came from about 10 ml fresh peripheral blood. Regions amplified from RNA transcripts were the TCR beta CDR3 regions. Carried out on the TCR CDR3, a first-round RT-PCR used the HTBI primer set. From the multiplex PCR reads, TCRdb called clonotypes with MiXCR, one entry per CDR3 protein. The table records about 610,000 distinct CDR3 sequences, about a sixth of them present only once. The CDR3 has 14 residues. Trimming pared 5 bases from V and 4 bases from J, leaving 12 bases between. The table lists this clonotype with many counts. Its antigen is still unknown. This rearrangement joins TRBV12-3 or TRBV12-4 to TRBJ1-3; the D gene is possibly TRBD1 (5 bases). The clonotype was recovered from a woman aged 40 to 55 with Graves' ophthalmopathy. The sample taken for sequencing was blood. The DNA of the CDR3 is TGTGCCAGCAGTCGGGGGAGGGCGGGAAACACCATATATTTT. This translates into CASSRGRAGNTIYF.